This TCR beta chain was identified during a study of blood T cell repertoires in COVID-19. Study as a whole: From T cells, B-cell-depleted T cells, or PBMCs came the material, which was cDNA or gDNA.

Per the study methods: Amplification of reference gene primers was used by the study to estimate nucleated cell counts. Measured with immunoSEQ multiplex PCR; TCRdb has only the in-frame clones, and not every one. V and J calls and clone size are those listed in that table; D and trimming were worked out from the DNA. Of some 270,000 clones in the sample, 80% to 90% were seen once. The germline CDR1 and CDR2 sequences are SGHKS and YYEKEE (reference sequence). Trimming shortened V by 4 bases and J by 6 bases, and 19 bases separated the two germline ends. The CDR3 contains 16 residues. The V and J genes are TRBV5-5 and TRBJ1-4, with TRBD1 as a possible D gene (6 bases). This TCR was recovered from a woman aged 25 to 45 with acute COVID-19. Sequenced material: PBMCs or T cells enriched from blood (not recorded which). CDR3 residues: CASSTLLAGEDEKLFF. The CDR3 bases are TGTGCCAGCAGCACACTCTTGGCAGGGGAAGATGAAAAACTGTTTTTT.